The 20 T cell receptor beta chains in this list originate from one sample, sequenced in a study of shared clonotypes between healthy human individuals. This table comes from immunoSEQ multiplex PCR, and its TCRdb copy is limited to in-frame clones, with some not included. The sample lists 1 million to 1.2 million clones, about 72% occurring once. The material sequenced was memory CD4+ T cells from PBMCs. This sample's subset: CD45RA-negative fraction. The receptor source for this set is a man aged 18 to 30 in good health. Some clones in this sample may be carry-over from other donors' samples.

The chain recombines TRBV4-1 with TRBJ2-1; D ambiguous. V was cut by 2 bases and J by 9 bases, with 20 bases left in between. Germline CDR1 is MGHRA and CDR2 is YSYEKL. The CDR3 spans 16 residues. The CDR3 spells CASSQSGRVPTREQFF. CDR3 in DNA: TGCGCCAGCAGCCAATCTGGTCGGGTCCCCACCCGTGAGCAGTTCTTC.

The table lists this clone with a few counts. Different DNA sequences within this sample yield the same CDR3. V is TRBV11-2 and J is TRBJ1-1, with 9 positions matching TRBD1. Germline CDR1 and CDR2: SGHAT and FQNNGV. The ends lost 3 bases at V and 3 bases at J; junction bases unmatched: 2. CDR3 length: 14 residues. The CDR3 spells CASSFDRGDTEAFF. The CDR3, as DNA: TGTGCCAGCAGCTTCGACAGGGGGGACACTGAAGCTTTCTTT.

The DNA for the CDR3 is TGTGCCAGCAGCTTCCAAGGACTAGCGGGAGGACTTACAGATACGCAGTATTTT. It specifies CASSFQGLAGGLTDTQYF. V gene TRBV7-2 combines with J gene TRBJ2-3; 14 nucleotides agree with TRBD2. The CDR3 is 18 residues long. The germline V gene encodes CDR1 SGHTA and CDR2 FQGNSA. V shed 3 bases and J 3 bases; nucleotides not matched to a gene: 8.

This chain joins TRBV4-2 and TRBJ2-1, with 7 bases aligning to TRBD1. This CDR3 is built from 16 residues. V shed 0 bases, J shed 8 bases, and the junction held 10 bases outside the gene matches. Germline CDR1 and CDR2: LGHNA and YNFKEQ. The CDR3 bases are TGTGCCAGCAGCCAAGATCAGACGAAGGGGGCTGATGAGCAGTTCTTC. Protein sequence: CASSQDQTKGADEQFF.

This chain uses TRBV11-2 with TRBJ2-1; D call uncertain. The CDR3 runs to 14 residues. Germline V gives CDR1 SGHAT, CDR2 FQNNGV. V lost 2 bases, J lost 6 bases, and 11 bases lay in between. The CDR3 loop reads CASSLTLELNEQFF. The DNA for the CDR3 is TGTGCCAGCAGCTTAACGCTAGAACTCAATGAGCAGTTCTTC.

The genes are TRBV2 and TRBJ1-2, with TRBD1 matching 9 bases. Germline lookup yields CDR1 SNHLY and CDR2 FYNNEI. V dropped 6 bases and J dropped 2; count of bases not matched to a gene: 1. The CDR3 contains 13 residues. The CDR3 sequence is CASRTGGNYGYTF. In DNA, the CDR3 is TGTGCCAGCAGGACAGGGGGAAACTATGGCTACACCTTC.

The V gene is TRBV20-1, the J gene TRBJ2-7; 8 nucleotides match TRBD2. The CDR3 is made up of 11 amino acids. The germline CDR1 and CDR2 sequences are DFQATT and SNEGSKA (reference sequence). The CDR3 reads CRAGAPYEQYF. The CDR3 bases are TGCAGAGCGGGAGCCCCCTACGAGCAGTACTTC.

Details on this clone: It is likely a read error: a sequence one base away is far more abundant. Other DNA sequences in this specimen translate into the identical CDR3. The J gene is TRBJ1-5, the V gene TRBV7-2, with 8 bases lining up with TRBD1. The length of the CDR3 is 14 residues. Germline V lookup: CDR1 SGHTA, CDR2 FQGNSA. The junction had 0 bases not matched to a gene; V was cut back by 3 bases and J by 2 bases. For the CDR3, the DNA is TGTGCCAGCAGCTTGGACAGGGGCAATCAGCCCCAGCATTTT. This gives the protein CASSLDRGNQPQHF.

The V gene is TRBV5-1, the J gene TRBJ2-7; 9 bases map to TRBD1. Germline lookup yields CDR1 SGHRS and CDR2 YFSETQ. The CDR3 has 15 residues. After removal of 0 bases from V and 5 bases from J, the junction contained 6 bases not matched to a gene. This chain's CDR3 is CASSLGGQGPHEQYF. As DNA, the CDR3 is TGCGCCAGCAGCTTGGGGGGACAGGGACCCCACGAGCAGTACTTC. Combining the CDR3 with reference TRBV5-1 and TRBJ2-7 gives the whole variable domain KAGVTQTPRYLIKTRGQQVTLSCSPISGHRSVSWYQQTPGQGLQFLFEYFSETQRNKGNFPGRFSGRQFSNSRSEMNVSTLELGDSALYLCASSLGGQGPHEQYFGPGTRLTVT.

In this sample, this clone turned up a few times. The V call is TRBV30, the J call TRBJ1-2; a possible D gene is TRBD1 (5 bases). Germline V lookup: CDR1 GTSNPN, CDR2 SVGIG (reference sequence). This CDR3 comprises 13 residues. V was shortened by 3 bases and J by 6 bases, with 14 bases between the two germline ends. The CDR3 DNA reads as TGTGCCTGGAGACCGGGGACGGGGCATGGCTACACCTTC. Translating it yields CAWRPGTGHGYTF.

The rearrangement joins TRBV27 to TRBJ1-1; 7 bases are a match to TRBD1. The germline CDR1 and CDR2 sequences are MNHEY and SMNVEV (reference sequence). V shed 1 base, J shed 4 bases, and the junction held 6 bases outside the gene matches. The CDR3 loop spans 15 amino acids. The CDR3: CASSLYTGAGTEAFF. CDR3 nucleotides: TGTGCCAGCAGTTTATACACAGGGGCAGGCACTGAAGCTTTCTTT.

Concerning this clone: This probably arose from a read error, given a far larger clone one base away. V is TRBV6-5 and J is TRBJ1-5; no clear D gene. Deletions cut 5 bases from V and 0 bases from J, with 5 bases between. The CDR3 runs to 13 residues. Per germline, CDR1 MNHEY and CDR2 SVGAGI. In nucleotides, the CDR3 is TGTGCCAGCAGTGGGGATAGCAATCAGCCCCAGCATTTT. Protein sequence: CASSGDSNQPQHF.

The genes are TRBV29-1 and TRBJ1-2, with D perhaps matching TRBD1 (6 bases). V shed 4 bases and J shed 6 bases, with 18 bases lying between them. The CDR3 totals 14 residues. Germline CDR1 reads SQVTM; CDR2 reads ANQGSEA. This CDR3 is CSVAGRGDTNGYTF. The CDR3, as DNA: TGCAGCGTTGCTGGTAGGGGGGATACGAATGGCTACACCTTC.

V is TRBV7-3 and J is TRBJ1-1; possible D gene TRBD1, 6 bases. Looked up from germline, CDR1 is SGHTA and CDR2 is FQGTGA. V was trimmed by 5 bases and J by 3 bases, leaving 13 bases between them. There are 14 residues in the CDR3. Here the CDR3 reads CASSLLGGDTEAFF. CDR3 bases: TGTGCCAGCAGCCTCTTAGGGGGGGACACTGAAGCTTTCTTT.

The CDR3: CAISAERGLAQGDTDTQYF. CDR3 nucleotides: TGTGCCATCAGTGCGGAGCGGGGGCTAGCACAAGGGGACACAGATACGCAGTATTTT. The chain uses TRBV10-3 and TRBJ2-3, with 8 nucleotides matching TRBD2. This CDR3 has 19 residues. After removal of 4 bases from V and 2 bases from J, the junction contained 17 bases not matched to a gene. CDR1 is ENHRY, CDR2 SYGVKD, per germline.

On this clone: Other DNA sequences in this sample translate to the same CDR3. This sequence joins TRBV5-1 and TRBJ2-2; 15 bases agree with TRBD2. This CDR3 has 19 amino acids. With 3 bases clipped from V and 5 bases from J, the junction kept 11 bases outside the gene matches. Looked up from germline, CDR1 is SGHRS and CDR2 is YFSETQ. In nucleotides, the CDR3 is TGCGCCAGCAGCTGGGGACTAGCGGGAGGCCTAGGGGAGACCGGGGAGCTGTTTTTT. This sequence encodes CASSWGLAGGLGETGELFF.

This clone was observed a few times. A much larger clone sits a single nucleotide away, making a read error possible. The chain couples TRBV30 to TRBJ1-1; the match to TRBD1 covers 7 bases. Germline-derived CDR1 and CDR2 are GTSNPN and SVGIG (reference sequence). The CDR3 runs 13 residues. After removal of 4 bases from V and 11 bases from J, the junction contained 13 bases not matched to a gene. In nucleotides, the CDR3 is TGTGCCTGGACCTTCAGGGGGGCGAGACGTGCTTTCTTT. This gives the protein CAWTFRGARRAFF. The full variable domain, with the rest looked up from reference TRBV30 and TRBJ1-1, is SQTIHQWPATLVQPVGSPLSLECTVEGTSNPNLYWYRQAAGRGLQLLFYSVGIGQISSEVPQNLSASRPQDRQFILSSKKLLLSDSGFYLCAWTFRGARRAFFGQGTRLTVV.

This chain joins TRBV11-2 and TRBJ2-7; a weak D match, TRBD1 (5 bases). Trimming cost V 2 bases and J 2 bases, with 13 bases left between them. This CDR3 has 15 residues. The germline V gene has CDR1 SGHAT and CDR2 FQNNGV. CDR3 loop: CASSLSTQTAYEQYF. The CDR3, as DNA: TGTGCCAGCAGCTTATCAACACAGACAGCCTACGAGCAGTACTTC.

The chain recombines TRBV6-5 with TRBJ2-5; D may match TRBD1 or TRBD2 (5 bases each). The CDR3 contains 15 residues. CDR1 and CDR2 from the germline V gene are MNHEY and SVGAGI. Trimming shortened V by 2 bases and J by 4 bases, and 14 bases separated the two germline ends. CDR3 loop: CASSYGTRKGETQYF. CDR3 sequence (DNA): TGTGCCAGCAGTTACGGGACGCGGAAGGGAGAGACCCAGTACTTC.

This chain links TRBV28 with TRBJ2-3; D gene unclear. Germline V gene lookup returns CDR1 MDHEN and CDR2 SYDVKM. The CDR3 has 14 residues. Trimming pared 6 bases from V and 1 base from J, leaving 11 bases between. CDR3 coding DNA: TGTGCCAGCAGCCGACCGGTGGGCACAGATACGCAGTATTTT. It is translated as CASSRPVGTDTQYF.